Below are 14 T cell receptor beta chains sequenced from a single sample in a study of shared clonotypes between healthy human individuals. The method was immunoSEQ multiplex PCR; TCRdb's version includes in-frame clones alone and lacks a portion of them. The repertoire has a few hundred thousand clones, around 81% of them found once; the top ten carry about 12%. The sample comprised PBMCs. Receptor source: a woman in her thirties or forties in good health. Some clones in this sample may be carry-over from other donors' samples.

The chain joins TRBV18 to TRBJ2-5; D is possibly TRBD2 (6 bases). The CDR3 has 14 residues. CDR1 and CDR2 from the germline V gene are KGHSH and LQKENI. V shed 2 bases and J shed 4 bases, with 11 bases lying between them. DNA for the CDR3: TGTGCCAGCTCACCATTAACTAGCAGAGAGACCCAGTACTTC. Residues: CASSPLTSRETQYF.

The chain uses TRBV27 and TRBJ2-1; D call uncertain. The V end lost 2 bases, the J end lost 4 bases, and 9 bases lay between the germline ends. CDR1 and CDR2 from the germline V gene are MNHEY and SMNVEV (reference sequence). The CDR3 sequence is 14 residues long. CDR3 region: CASSLGQEYNEQFF. The CDR3 DNA is TGTGCCAGCAGTTTAGGCCAGGAGTACAATGAGCAGTTCTTC.

The V and J genes are TRBV28 and TRBJ2-7; tentatively, D is TRBD2 (6 bases). V was trimmed by 3 bases and J by 6 bases, leaving 15 bases between them. The CDR3 sequence is 14 residues long. Germline V gives CDR1 MDHEN, CDR2 SYDVKM. CDR3 sequence reads: CASSFSGGVREQYF. The CDR3 DNA reads as TGTGCCAGCAGTTTTAGCGGCGGGGTTCGCGAGCAGTACTTC. The variable domain in full, completed from reference TRBV28 and TRBJ2-7, reads DVKVTQSSRYLVKRTGEKVFLECVQDMDHENMFWYRQDPGLGLRLIYFSYDVKMKEKGDIPEGYSVSREKKERFSLILESASTNQTSMYLCASSFSGGVREQYFGPGTRLTVT.

The chain is built from TRBV28 and TRBJ1-2; no firm D call. V lost 10 bases and J 1 base, leaving 19 bases between the germline ends. Germline V gives CDR1 MDHEN, CDR2 SYDVKM. The CDR3 loop spans 15 amino acids. Here the CDR3 DNA reads TGTGCCACCTCGGAGCTGAGGGCGAATAACTATGGCTACACCTTC. It encodes CATSELRANNYGYTF.

This clone was detected a few times. The J gene is TRBJ1-1, the V gene TRBV6-6, with D maybe TRBD1 (6 bases). Germline CDR1 is MNHNY and CDR2 is SVGAGI (reference sequence). The CDR3 loop spans 14 amino acids. Trimming took 3 bases from V and 3 from J, leaving 11 bases between them. DNA for the CDR3: TGTGCCAGCAGTTATAACTCAGGGGACACTGAAGCTTTCTTT. Encoded protein: CASSYNSGDTEAFF.

The chain recombines TRBV7-2 with TRBJ2-7; unclear D gene. The CDR3 length is 15 residues. Germline loops: CDR1 SGHTA, CDR2 FQGNSA. V lost 2 bases and J 6 bases, leaving 17 bases between the germline ends. The CDR3, as DNA: TGTGCCAGCAGCTTAATGGGCCTAGGCGAGGTCGAGCAGTACTTC. Its protein product is CASSLMGLGEVEQYF.

The V and J genes are TRBV29-1 and TRBJ2-7; D not resolved. Trimming cost V 3 bases and J 3 bases, with 6 bases left between them. Germline loops: CDR1 SQVTM, CDR2 ANQGSEA. This CDR3 comprises 11 residues. The CDR3 nucleotides read TGCAGCGTTGAGGCGGACTACGAGCAGTACTTC. Translation gives CSVEADYEQYF.

The rearrangement joins TRBV9 to TRBJ1-2; the D is unclear. Germline V gene data show CDR1 as SGDLS and CDR2 as YYNGEE. V dropped 6 bases and J dropped 5 bases, with 17 bases sitting between them. This CDR3 spans 14 amino acids. For the CDR3, the DNA is TGTGCCAGCACCCGGGAGGGCCAGGCGTATGGCTACACCTTC. This gives the protein CASTREGQAYGYTF.

This chain joins TRBV18 and TRBJ1-1, with a possible D match to TRBD1 (6 bases). This CDR3 region has 17 residues. Germline values: CDR1 KGHSH, CDR2 LQKENI. Between the trimmed V and J ends, which lost 2 bases and 4 bases, there was a span of 20 bases. This CDR3 is CASSPDQMGGLSTEAFF. As DNA, the CDR3 is TGTGCCAGCTCACCAGACCAGATGGGGGGGCTCAGCACTGAAGCTTTCTTT.

The V gene is TRBV5-6, the J gene TRBJ2-3; 8 nucleotides match TRBD2. The CDR3 extends over 15 amino acids. V lost 1 base, J lost 2 bases, and 3 bases stayed unmatched. Germline loops: CDR1 SGHDT, CDR2 YYEEEE. The CDR3 nucleotides read TGTGCCAGCAGCTTGATAGCGGGATTCACAGATACGCAGTATTTT. This codes for CASSLIAGFTDTQYF.

The CDR3 sequence is CAWSAVGSAKNIQYF. In DNA form, the CDR3 reads TGTGCCTGGAGTGCGGTGGGGTCAGCCAAAAACATTCAGTACTTC. The chain uses TRBV30 and TRBJ2-4; D is unclear. Germline CDR1 is GTSNPN and CDR2 is SVGIG (reference sequence). The CDR3 totals 15 residues. V gave up 1 base and J gave up 0 bases, with 10 bases separating them.

V and J are TRBV5-1 and TRBJ2-7; 8 nucleotides line up with TRBD2. CDR1 SGHRS and CDR2 YFSETQ come from the germline V gene. This CDR3 contains 14 residues. Trimming cost V 0 bases and J 5 bases; bases outside gene matches: 4. This chain's CDR3 is CASSLDGSGNEQYF. CDR3 nucleotides: TGCGCCAGCAGCTTGGATGGTAGCGGGAACGAGCAGTACTTC.

This chain connects TRBV28 to TRBJ2-2; D remains unclear. Germline CDR1 reads MDHEN; CDR2 reads SYDVKM. The CDR3 loop spans 13 amino acids. V lost 5 bases, J lost 5 bases, and 9 bases lay in between. The CDR3 DNA reads as TGTGCCAGCAGTCCCCCCGCGACCGGGGAGCTGTTTTTT. Translating gives CASSPPATGELFF.

The V and J genes are TRBV28 and TRBJ1-2; 7 bases line up with TRBD1. J was trimmed by 2 bases and V by 8 bases; bases with no gene match: 5. Germline lookup yields CDR1 MDHEN and CDR2 SYDVKM. The CDR3 length is 13 residues. CDR3 region: CASRRDRNYGYTF. CDR3 in DNA: TGTGCCAGCCGAAGGGACAGAAACTATGGCTACACCTTC.